This T cell receptor beta chain was recorded in a study of shared clonotypes between healthy human individuals. Whole-study results and caveats: Sharing across four donors was highest in naive CD4 (roughly 5%) and lowest in memory CD8 (roughly 0.4%). It was anticipated that sequencing depth would influence how many clonotypes donors shared.

Germline values: CDR1 SEHNR, CDR2 FQNEAQ (reference sequence). There are 11 residues in the CDR3. V lost 5 bases and J 7 bases, leaving 9 bases between the germline ends. Naive CD8 isolation took CD45RO-negative cells positively selected for CCR7 and excluded terminally differentiated effector memory CD45RA+ cells. An even split of each subset's genomic DNA across several immunoSEQ plates was performed. The protocol was immunoSEQ multiplex PCR, while the TCRdb copy is restricted to in-frame clones and leaves out a portion. The table lists about 590,000 clones, 95% to 96% of them singletons, with 0.095% to 0.12% in the top ten. Note on this clone: Its target is unknown.

Sample: naive CD8+ T cells sorted from blood. The rearrangement joins TRBV7-9 to TRBJ2-7; the D is unclear. The receptor was derived from a woman aged 25-40 years in good health. DNA of the CDR3: TGTGCCAGCAGCGCCTTGGATGAGCAGTACTTC. Translating it yields CASSALDEQYF.